These 30 T cell receptor beta chains were sequenced from one sample in a study of Tregs in tolerant kidney transplant recipients (dated by TCRdb to between 2018 and 2021). Library creation used the immunoSEQ multiplex PCR assay. In TCRdb, the immuneACCESS table is reduced to in-frame sequences with V and J assigned. These tables do not hold every clone; where another copy was compared, an unresolved V gene accounts for under half, and the others remain unexplained. This sample comprises fewer than 20,000 clones, 65% to 90% of them detected only once. The ten biggest clones cover roughly 2.5% of the sample. The source material was Tregs from blood. These receptors were taken from a human donor in good health.

The rearrangement links TRBV27 to TRBJ1-2; D is perhaps TRBD1 (5 bases). Germline loops: CDR1 MNHEY, CDR2 SMNVEV (reference sequence). The CDR3 is 14 amino acids. Trimming left V 5 bases short and J 4 bases short, with 14 bases between. The CDR3 reads CASSPDNSIYGYTF. In nucleotides, the CDR3 is TGTGCCAGCAGTCCGGACAACTCGATCTATGGCTACACCTTC.

The chain uses TRBV6-5 and TRBJ1-3; no firm D call. The germline CDR1 and CDR2 sequences are MNHEY and SVGAGI. Trimming left V 4 bases short and J 0 bases short, with 13 bases between. The CDR3 consists of 16 residues. The CDR3 reads CASSSTTHSSGNTIYF. The CDR3 DNA sequence: TGTGCCAGCAGTTCCACGACGCACAGCTCTGGAAACACCATATATTTT.

The DNA of the CDR3 is TGTGCCAGCAGTTACTCGGGGCGGTATGGCTACACCTTC. Protein: CASSYSGRYGYTF. The chain uses TRBV6-5 and TRBJ1-2; maybe TRBD1 (5 bases). Germline V gene lookup returns CDR1 MNHEY and CDR2 SVGAGI. The CDR3 extends over 13 amino acids. Trimming took 0 bases from V and 5 from J, leaving 7 bases between them.

The chain employs TRBV6-5 and TRBJ1-1, with 7 bases lining up with TRBD1. Germline trimming cut 3 bases from V and 4 bases from J; bases unmatched to any gene: 8. The CDR3 contains 15 residues. The germline V gene has CDR1 MNHEY and CDR2 SVGAGI. The CDR3: CASSYTGAPTTEAFF. DNA of the CDR3: TGTGCCAGCAGTTATACAGGGGCTCCGACCACTGAAGCTTTCTTT.

The chain uses TRBV5-4 and TRBJ2-7; TRBD2 matches 8 bases. The CDR3 is 17 amino acids. J gave up 0 bases and V 4 bases, and 12 bases lay outside the gene matches. CDR1 is SGHNT, CDR2 YYREEE, per germline (reference sequence). The CDR3 is CASSRLDLAGGSYEQYF. CDR3 DNA: TGTGCCAGCAGCCGGCTAGACCTAGCGGGCGGCTCCTACGAGCAGTACTTC.

The table lists this clone with a count of one. This chain links TRBV7-8 with TRBJ1-1, with D maybe TRBD1 (6 bases). V was pared by 2 bases and J by 1 base, with 8 bases between. The CDR3 is 14 amino acids. In germline, CDR1 is SGHVS, CDR2 FQNEAQ. The CDR3 is CASSLSGENTEAFF. The CDR3 nucleotides read TGTGCCAGCAGCTTATCAGGGGAGAACACTGAAGCTTTCTTT.

The CDR3 DNA follows: TGTGCCAGTAGTATACGGTCTCGTCCTAACTATGGCTACACCTTC. Protein: CASSIRSRPNYGYTF. The chain carries TRBV19 and TRBJ1-2, with D hard to call. V was shortened by 2 bases and J by 0 bases, with 10 bases between the two germline ends. From germline, CDR1 is LNHDA and CDR2 SQIVND (reference sequence). The CDR3 is 15 residues long. Full variable domain (remainder filled in from reference TRBV19 and TRBJ1-2): DGGITQSPKYLFRKEGQNVTLSCEQNLNHDAMYWYRQDPGQGLRLIYYSQIVNDFQKGDIAEGYSVSREKKESFPLTVTSAQKNPTAFYLCASSIRSRPNYGYTFGSGTRLTVV.

The V call is TRBV7-9, the J call TRBJ2-2; a weak D match, TRBD2 (5 bases). The germline V and J ends were trimmed by 3 bases and 7 bases, with 15 bases remaining between them. The CDR3 is made up of 15 amino acids. Germline CDR1 is SEHNR and CDR2 is FQNEAQ (reference sequence). CDR3 sequence: CASSLGARYGGELFF. In DNA, the CDR3 is TGTGCCAGCAGCTTGGGAGCGCGATATGGCGGGGAGCTGTTTTTT.

This rearrangement joins TRBV5-1 to TRBJ2-1, with 14 bases lining up with TRBD2. The CDR3 extends over 18 amino acids. Trimming removed 3 bases from V and 7 bases from J; junction bases left unmatched: 12. Germline-derived CDR1 and CDR2 are SGHRS and YFSETQ. The CDR3 DNA follows: TGCGCCAGCAGCTGGAACGCGGGACTAGCGGGAGTGGGTAATGAGCAGTTCTTC. It encodes CASSWNAGLAGVGNEQFF.

The chain joins TRBV4-3 to TRBJ1-1; tentative D call: TRBD1 (5 bases). The CDR3 has 13 amino acids. Trimming took off 6 bases at V and 1 base at J, with 9 bases between the two ends. Germline V gene sequence: CDR1 LGHNA, CDR2 YSLEER. CDR3: CASSRGANTEAFF. The CDR3 region has the DNA TGCGCCAGCAGTAGAGGGGCGAACACTGAAGCTTTCTTT.

The rearrangement links TRBV30 to TRBJ1-6, with unresolved D. V gave up 5 bases and J gave up 0 bases, with 11 bases separating them. The CDR3 length is 15 residues. CDR1 is GTSNPN and CDR2 is SVGIG in the germline V gene (reference sequence). CDR3 amino acids: CAWQEGISYNSPLHF. DNA of the CDR3: TGTGCCTGGCAAGAAGGAATCTCCTATAATTCACCCCTCCACTTT.

The chain has TRBV19 and TRBJ2-7; the D gene is possibly TRBD1 (5 bases). Trimming left V 3 bases short and J 7 bases short, with 13 bases between. Germline values: CDR1 LNHDA, CDR2 SQIVND (reference sequence). The CDR3 length is 13 residues. CDR3 residues: CASSMSRVGEQYF. CDR3 bases: TGTGCCAGTAGTATGTCCAGGGTGGGGGAGCAGTACTTC.

This clone has just a few counts. The rearrangement joins TRBV2 to TRBJ1-6; D remains unclear. The CDR3 contains 14 residues. Trimming cost V 3 bases and J 7 bases, with 10 bases left between them. Germline V lookup: CDR1 SNHLY, CDR2 FYNNEI. CDR3 bases: TGTGCCAGCAGTGACTACGGACCCAATTCACCCCTCCACTTT. Its translation: CASSDYGPNSPLHF.

The chain links TRBV19 to TRBJ2-3; TRBD2 might be the D (5 bases). The CDR3 is 14 amino acids. Trimming took 3 bases from V and 2 from J, leaving 9 bases between them. Germline V gene sequence: CDR1 LNHDA, CDR2 SQIVND (reference sequence). CDR3 nucleotides: TGTGCCAGTAGTATTGAGGGAAACACAGATACGCAGTATTTT. Amino acid sequence: CASSIEGNTDTQYF.

This chain connects TRBV7-2 to TRBJ2-2; a possible D gene is TRBD1 (6 bases). V was trimmed by 1 base and J by 7 bases, leaving 13 bases between them. This CDR3 comprises 15 residues. Germline-derived CDR1 and CDR2 are SGHTA and FQGNSA. Written as DNA, the CDR3 is TGTGCCAGCAGCTTAGAGCAGGGGAGTGGCGGGGAGCTGTTTTTT. Amino acids: CASSLEQGSGGELFF.

A word on this clone: The junction departs from germline at one end; a sequencing error may be responsible. The V and J genes are TRBV7-2 and TRBJ1-1; D remains ambiguous. The CDR3 totals 15 residues. CDR1 SGHTA and CDR2 FQGNSA come from the germline V gene. CDR3 in amino acids: CASSLVGLPNTEAFF. The CDR3 DNA follows: TGTGCCAGCAGTTTAGTCGGACTGCCGAACACTGAAGCTTTCTTT.

The rearrangement links TRBV9 to TRBJ2-5; D is ambiguous. Germline V gene lookup returns CDR1 SGDLS and CDR2 YYNGEE. Trimming left V 0 bases short and J 3 bases short, with 3 bases between. The CDR3 loop spans 12 amino acids. The CDR3 coding sequence is TGTGCCAGCAGCGTAGGGGAAGAGACCCAGTACTTC. It is translated as CASSVGEETQYF.

This clone was recorded a few times. J is TRBJ1-6 and V is TRBV2, with TRBD1 matching 8 bases. This CDR3 is 14 amino acids long. Germline assignment: CDR1 SNHLY and CDR2 FYNNEI. J lost 5 bases, V lost 6 bases, and 3 bases had no gene match. CDR3 loop: CASRLTGDNSPLHF. CDR3 DNA sequence: TGTGCCAGCAGGCTGACAGGGGATAATTCACCCCTCCACTTT. Supplemented by reference TRBV2 and TRBJ1-6, the full variable domain reads EPEVTQTPSHQVTQMGQEVILRCVPISNHLYFYWYRQILGQKVEFLVSFYNNEISEKSEIFDDQFSVERPDGSNFTLKIRSTKLEDSAMYFCASRLTGDNSPLHFGNGTRLTVT.

The chain couples TRBV6-5 to TRBJ1-6, with D tentatively TRBD1 (5 bases). Per germline, CDR1 MNHEY and CDR2 SVGAGI. The CDR3 has 15 amino acids. Trimming left V 0 bases short and J 8 bases short, with 11 bases between. DNA for the CDR3: TGTGCCAGCAGTTACTCAGGCCAGGGCCATTCACCCCTCCACTTT. Encoded protein: CASSYSGQGHSPLHF.

The CDR3 loop reads CASWDGVLNTEAFF. In nucleotides, the CDR3 is TGTGCCAGCTGGGATGGGGTCTTGAACACTGAAGCTTTCTTT. V gene TRBV21-1 combines with J gene TRBJ1-1. TRBV21-1 is a documented pseudogene. This CDR3 has 14 amino acids.

The J gene is TRBJ1-2, the V gene TRBV29-1; 7 bases agree with TRBD1. There are 14 residues in the CDR3. Germline CDR1 SQVTM, CDR2 ANQGSEA. Trimming took 2 bases from V and 10 from J; bases not matched to a gene: 13. The CDR3 region has the DNA TGCAGCGTTGAAAAGACAGGGCCTCTCCCCTACTACACCTTC. It codes for CSVEKTGPLPYYTF.

This clone was detected once. V and J are TRBV7-9 and TRBJ2-1; 7 nucleotides match TRBD2. This CDR3 spans 13 amino acids. From germline, CDR1 is SEHNR and CDR2 FQNEAQ (reference sequence). The junction had 5 bases not matched to a gene; V was cut back by 5 bases and J by 7 bases. The CDR3 here is CASSPPGGNEQFF. The CDR3 DNA sequence: TGTGCCAGCAGCCCGCCGGGGGGTAATGAGCAGTTCTTC.

The chain links TRBV9 to TRBJ2-1; 12 bases fit TRBD2. V dropped 2 bases and J dropped 0; count of bases not matched to a gene: 3. Looked up from germline, CDR1 is SGDLS and CDR2 is YYNGEE. The CDR3 is 17 amino acids. CDR3 region: CASSVGLAGHSYNEQFF. DNA for the CDR3: TGTGCCAGCAGCGTTGGACTAGCGGGACACTCCTACAATGAGCAGTTCTTC.

V is TRBV10-3 and J is TRBJ2-6; 14 nucleotides align to TRBD2. The CDR3 is 17 residues long. CDR1 is ENHRY and CDR2 is SYGVKD in the germline V gene. V shed 8 bases and J 4 bases; nucleotides not matched to a gene: 7. CDR3 residues: CAIGLAGGQAGANVLTF. The CDR3 DNA reads TGTGCCATCGGACTAGCGGGAGGACAGGCCGGGGCCAACGTCCTGACTTTC.

The CDR3 DNA is TGTGCCAGCAGCTTAGACAGGATAGGCGGCTACACCTTC. Translating it yields CASSLDRIGGYTF. The chain links TRBV7-2 to TRBJ1-2; weak D call: TRBD1 (5 bases). The V end was cut by 1 base, the J end by 8 bases, with 11 bases between. Germline CDR1 is SGHTA and CDR2 is FQGNSA. This CDR3 has 13 residues.

This chain joins TRBV7-9 and TRBJ1-6, with 8 bases fitting TRBD1. The CDR3 runs to 14 residues. V lost 5 bases and J lost 8; bases outside the gene matches: 5. Per the germline V gene, CDR1 is SEHNR and CDR2 is FQNEAQ (reference sequence). In nucleotides, the CDR3 is TGTGCCAGCAGCCGAACGACAGGGGATTCACCCCTCCACTTT. Protein: CASSRTTGDSPLHF. Full variable domain (outside the CDR3, taken from reference TRBV7-9 and TRBJ1-6): DTGVSQNPRHKITKRGQNVTFRCDPISEHNRLYWYRQTLGQGPEFLTYFQNEAQLEKSRLLSDRFSAERPKGSFSTLEIQRTEQGDSAMYLCASSRTTGDSPLHFGNGTRLTVT.

The chain joins TRBV6-6 to TRBJ1-2; 11 nucleotides agree with TRBD1. The CDR3 totals 15 residues. Trimming at V came to 7 bases and at J to 4 bases, leaving 8 bases not matched to a gene. Germline assignment: CDR1 MNHNY and CDR2 SVGAGI (reference sequence). The CDR3 protein is CASTRTGGAFYGYTF. Here the CDR3 DNA reads TGTGCCAGCACTCGGACAGGGGGCGCTTTCTATGGCTACACCTTC.

The chain carries TRBV27 and TRBJ2-5; D possibly corresponds to TRBD2 (6 bases). The CDR3 is 14 amino acids. V was shortened by 6 bases and J by 0 bases, with 11 bases between the two germline ends. The germline V gene encodes CDR1 MNHEY and CDR2 SMNVEV (reference sequence). DNA for the CDR3: TGTGCCAGCAGACCGGGACTCGACCAAGAGACCCAGTACTTC. Its translation: CASRPGLDQETQYF.

V usage is TRBV2 and J usage is TRBJ2-5; 10 bases line up with TRBD2. Per germline, CDR1 SNHLY and CDR2 FYNNEI. This CDR3 spans 14 amino acids. With 7 bases clipped from V and 5 bases from J, the junction kept 7 bases outside the gene matches. CDR3 residues: CASKPSGRGETQYF. The CDR3 DNA is TGTGCCAGCAAGCCGAGCGGGAGGGGGGAGACCCAGTACTTC. The entire variable domain, with the rest obtained from reference TRBV2 and TRBJ2-5, is as follows: EPEVTQTPSHQVTQMGQEVILRCVPISNHLYFYWYRQILGQKVEFLVSFYNNEISEKSEIFDDQFSVERPDGSNFTLKIRSTKLEDSAMYFCASKPSGRGETQYFGPGTRLLVL.

The chain recombines TRBV7-9 with TRBJ2-2; D unclear. Trimming took off 4 bases at V and 3 bases at J, with 9 bases between the two ends. The CDR3 sequence is 14 residues long. The germline V gene has CDR1 SEHNR and CDR2 FQNEAQ (reference sequence). CDR3 sequence reads: CASSYGSYTGELFF. CDR3 nucleotides: TGTGCCAGCAGCTACGGGTCTTACACCGGGGAGCTGTTTTTT.